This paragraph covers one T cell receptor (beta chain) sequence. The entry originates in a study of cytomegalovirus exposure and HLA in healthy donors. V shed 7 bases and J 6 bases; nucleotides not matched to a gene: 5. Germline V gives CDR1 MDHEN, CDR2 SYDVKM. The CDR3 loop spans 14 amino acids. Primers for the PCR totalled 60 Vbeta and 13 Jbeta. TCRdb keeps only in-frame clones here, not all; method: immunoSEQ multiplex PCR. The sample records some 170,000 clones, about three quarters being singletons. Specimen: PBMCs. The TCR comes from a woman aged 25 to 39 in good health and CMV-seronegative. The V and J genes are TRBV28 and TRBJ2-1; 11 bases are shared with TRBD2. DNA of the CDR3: TGTGCCAGCATAAGTAGCGGGGGGGCCAATGAGCAGTTCTTC. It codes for CASISSGGANEQFF. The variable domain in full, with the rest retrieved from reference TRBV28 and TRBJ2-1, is DVKVTQSSRYLVKRTGEKVFLECVQDMDHENMFWYRQDPGLGLRLIYFSYDVKMKEKGDIPEGYSVSREKKERFSLILESASTNQTSMYLCASISSGGANEQFFGPGTRLTVL.